The T cell receptor beta chain described here comes from a study of blood T cells in healthy people across ages. At the level of the study: T cells yielded about one barcoded beta molecule per two cells through template switching.

A second about 7 to 12 cycle PCR used barcoded and J-beta primers. Each cDNA molecule was tagged by a template-switch adaptor that had 12 random nucleotides. Each sample yielded at least 2.5 million CDR3-containing paired-end reads. Each CDR3 protein gets one entry after TCRdb re-called the 5' RACE reads with MiXCR. The repertoire consists of about 1.8 million distinct CDR3 sequences, with 49% occurring once and the leading ten covering around 2.1%. The germline gives CDR1 SGDLS, CDR2 YYNGEE. J gave up 11 bases and V 0 bases, and 6 bases lay outside the gene matches. This CDR3 contains 13 residues. The TCR originated in a woman between 40 and 55 years old in good health. Material for sequencing was blood. The chain is built from TRBV9 and TRBJ2-5; TRBD1 matches at 8 bases. The CDR3 sequence: CASSVGDRGEQYF. The CDR3 nucleotides read TGTGCCAGCAGCGTAGGAGACAGGGGTGAGCAGTACTTC.